These T cell receptor beta chains were read from a single sample in a study of blood T cell repertoires in COVID-19. TCRdb keeps only in-frame clones here, not all; method: immunoSEQ multiplex PCR. In the table there are around 81,000 clones, 88% of which are singletons. The sample was peripheral blood. Receptors were obtained from a man in his 70s with acute or convalescent COVID-19. Both conserved end residues are part of each CDR3.

v_gene: TRBV5-1; j_gene: TRBJ1-4; CDR3aa: CASSPGQTSNEKLFF
v_gene: TRBV7-3; j_gene: TRBJ1-1; CDR3aa: CASSLTGGASSEAFF
v_gene: TRBV7-2; j_gene: TRBJ2-2; CDR3aa: CASSSEGYTGELFF
v_gene: TRBV11-2; j_gene: TRBJ2-3; CDR3aa: CASSLGVDSSTDTQYF
v_gene: TRBV5-8; j_gene: TRBJ1-6; CDR3aa: CASSLSGQHNSPLHF
v_gene: TRBV3-1/TRBV3-2; j_gene: TRBJ2-4; CDR3aa: CASSPKDRGKGKNIQYF
v_gene: TRBV5-1; j_gene: TRBJ2-1; CDR3aa: CASSLGTSGRSYNEQFF
v_gene: TRBV4-1; j_gene: TRBJ2-3; CDR3aa: CASSQDHVADTQYF
v_gene: TRBV9; j_gene: TRBJ1-4; CDR3aa: CASSVGQDNEKLFF
v_gene: TRBV11-3; j_gene: TRBJ2-1; CDR3aa: CASSLVTSGPSYNEQFF
v_gene: TRBV28; j_gene: TRBJ2-1; CDR3aa: CASLPTGTGVDEQFF
v_gene: TRBV9; j_gene: TRBJ2-7; CDR3aa: CASSVGFLGAGGIHEQYF
v_gene: TRBV30; j_gene: TRBJ1-5; CDR3aa: CAWSEGTGQPQHF
v_gene: TRBV29-1; j_gene: TRBJ2-7; CDR3aa: CSVGGTESSYEQYF
v_gene: TRBV18; j_gene: TRBJ1-3; CDR3aa: CASSPGQHISGNTIYF
v_gene: TRBV6-5; j_gene: TRBJ2-2; CDR3aa: CASRQGQGRRELFF
v_gene: TRBV15; j_gene: TRBJ2-1; CDR3aa: CATSRDFGTSGRGMYNEQFF
v_gene: TRBV7-6; j_gene: TRBJ2-1; CDR3aa: CASSLAGLGAGGLYNEQFF
v_gene: TRBV3-1/TRBV3-2; j_gene: TRBJ2-7; CDR3aa: CASIRRTSGRGYEQYF
v_gene: TRBV7-2; j_gene: TRBJ1-2; CDR3aa: CASSLVSGGTGSGGYTF
v_gene: TRBV27; j_gene: TRBJ1-2; CDR3aa: CASSFSYWTGRGYTF
v_gene: TRBV9; j_gene: TRBJ1-2; CDR3aa: CASSALPGTSIHGYTF
v_gene: TRBV7-9; j_gene: TRBJ2-1; CDR3aa: CASSLESSGSNEQFF
v_gene: TRBV2; j_gene: TRBJ1-1; CDR3aa: CASRSPRRATEAFF
v_gene: TRBV7-8; j_gene: TRBJ2-7; CDR3aa: CASSPRPGLVTYEQYF
v_gene: TRBV4-1; j_gene: TRBJ2-5; CDR3aa: CASSRAETLYQETQYF
v_gene: TRBV4-1; j_gene: TRBJ2-1; CDR3aa: CASSQDSLAGHYNEQFF
v_gene: TRBV3-1/TRBV3-2; j_gene: TRBJ2-1; CDR3aa: CASSIDSGSYNEQFF